The 23 T cell receptor beta chains presented below share a single source sample, sequenced in a study of T cells after yellow fever vaccination. One entry per CDR3 protein, called by TCRdb with MiXCR from the 5' RACE reads. The data contain 300,000 to 350,000 distinct CDR3 sequences, around 3.9% of them singletons. The material sequenced was PBMCs, taken 5 days after the yellow fever booster vaccination. Receptors were obtained from a man younger than 35 who received the YFV17D yellow fever vaccine.

This rearrangement joins TRBV4-2 to TRBJ1-1; TRBD1 matches at 12 bases. CDR3 size: 18 residues. J was trimmed by 0 bases and V by 1 base; bases with no gene match: 6. Germline V gene lookup returns CDR1 LGHNA and CDR2 YNFKEQ. The CDR3 loop is CASSQGVGTGGMNTEAFF. CDR3 sequence (DNA): TGTGCCAGCAGCCAAGGGGTGGGGACAGGGGGCATGAACACTGAAGCTTTCTTT.

This clonotype was seen many times. The chain links TRBV7-2 to TRBJ1-1; 7 nucleotides align to TRBD1. The V and J ends lost 2 bases and 7 bases, in that order; junction bases with no gene match: 4. The germline CDR1 and CDR2 sequences are SGHTA and FQGNSA. The CDR3 extends over 13 amino acids. CDR3 protein: CASSLRGLGEAFF. The CDR3 DNA reads TGTGCCAGCAGCTTAAGGGGGCTGGGTGAAGCTTTCTTT.

This clonotype was seen a handful of times. The gene calls are TRBV3-1 and TRBJ1-1; D ambiguous. CDR3 length: 17 amino acids. Trimming removed 4 bases at V and 5 bases at J, with 23 bases between. The V gene's germline CDR1 is LGHDT and CDR2 YNNKEL (reference sequence). Here the CDR3 reads CASSLLATEPRRTEAFF. As DNA, the CDR3 is TGTGCCAGCAGCCTTCTCGCGACGGAGCCTAGGAGGACTGAAGCTTTCTTT.

This clonotype was seen repeatedly, ten times or more. The junction does not match germline at one end; this may be a read error. The chain couples TRBV7-2 to TRBJ1-1, with D possibly being TRBD1 (5 bases). Germline assignment: CDR1 SGHTA and CDR2 FQGNSA. This CDR3 comprises 13 residues. CDR3 protein: CASRARGNAEAFF. The CDR3 nucleotides are TGTGCCAGCAGAGCGCGGGGGAACGCTGAAGCTTTCTTT.

The table lists this clonotype with a few counts. The V gene is TRBV4-1, the J gene TRBJ2-7, with 7 bases fitting TRBD2. Unmatched junction bases numbered 11, after V lost 4 bases and J lost 5 bases. Germline assignment: CDR1 MGHRA and CDR2 YSYEKL. The CDR3 sequence is 15 residues long. CDR3 in amino acids: CASSRTREGTDEQYF. The CDR3 nucleotides read TGCGCCAGCAGCCGCACGAGGGAGGGAACCGACGAGCAGTACTTC.

CDR3 coding DNA: TGTGCCAGCAGTTACTCATACGGGACAGGGGTATCCCAGTACTTC. Its protein is CASSYSYGTGVSQYF. V gene TRBV6-5 combines with J gene TRBJ2-5; 10 nucleotides line up with TRBD1. V lost 0 bases to trimming and J lost 9 bases; unmatched junction nucleotides: 7. Germline values: CDR1 MNHEY, CDR2 SVGAGI. The CDR3 consists of 15 residues.

This clonotype appeared many times. The chain has TRBV20-1 and TRBJ2-2, with D possibly called TRBD1 or TRBD2 (6 bases each). Germline CDR1 and CDR2: DFQATT and SNEGSKA (reference sequence). V was shortened by 6 bases and J by 6 bases, with 20 bases between the two germline ends. The CDR3 covers 15 residues. CDR3: CSARRGRGTSGELFF. The CDR3 DNA reads TGCAGTGCCAGACGCGGCCGGGGGACATCCGGGGAGCTGTTTTTT.

This sequence joins TRBV12-3 or TRBV12-4 and TRBJ1-1; 8 nucleotides align to TRBD1. V gave up 6 bases and J gave up 3 bases; unmatched junction bases: 12. This CDR3 has 16 residues. The CDR3 loop is CASRPSRGQVYTEAFF. In DNA, the CDR3 is TGTGCCAGCAGACCCTCCCGGGGACAGGTGTACACTGAAGCTTTCTTT.

There are a few counts of this clonotype. V gene TRBV20-1 combines with J gene TRBJ2-1; possibly TRBD1 for D (5 bases). The CDR3 is made up of 14 amino acids. Germline CDR1 reads DFQATT; CDR2 reads SNEGSKA (reference sequence). V was cut by 6 bases and J by 7 bases, with 19 bases left in between. CDR3 nucleotides: TGCAGTGCCCTGCCTTTAGCCAGGGATAATGAGCAGTTCTTC. Translation gives CSALPLARDNEQFF.

This clonotype was seen a few times. The chain couples TRBV10-3 to TRBJ1-4; no reliable D call. The CDR3 is made up of 14 amino acids. V dropped 0 bases and J dropped 12 bases, with 14 bases sitting between them. Germline CDR1 and CDR2: ENHRY and SYGVKD. The CDR3 protein is CAISESMAEEELFF. DNA for the CDR3: TGTGCCATCAGTGAGTCGATGGCAGAGGAGGAACTGTTTTTT.

This clonotype came up a few times. The chain combines TRBV6-5 with TRBJ2-2, with a weak D call TRBD2 (5 bases). This CDR3 comprises 14 residues. Germline V gene data show CDR1 as MNHEY and CDR2 as SVGAGI. The germline V and J ends were trimmed by 4 bases and 6 bases, with 12 bases remaining between them. CDR3 coding DNA: TGTGCCAGCAGTTTAATCTCGAGGGCCGGGGAGCTGTTTTTT. Its translation is CASSLISRAGELFF.

This clonotype was observed a few times. The gene calls are TRBV4-2 and TRBJ2-7, with D possibly matching TRBD1 (6 bases). In germline, CDR1 is LGHNA, CDR2 YNFKEQ. Trimming cost V 4 bases and J 2 bases, with 15 bases left between them. The CDR3 covers 15 residues. This chain's CDR3 is CASSPTDRNAYEQYV. The CDR3 bases are TGTGCCAGCAGCCCTACGGACAGAAACGCCTACGAGCAGTACGTC.

This clonotype has only a few counts. The chain has TRBV6-5 and TRBJ2-5; 11 nucleotides align to TRBD2. The CDR3 is 15 residues long. Germline V gene sequence: CDR1 MNHEY, CDR2 SVGAGI. J lost 5 bases, V lost 8 bases, and 10 bases had no gene match. The DNA for the CDR3 is TGTGCCAGCCACAATAGCGGGGGGGCCGGGGAGACCCAGTACTTC. Its protein is CASHNSGGAGETQYF.

This clonotype has a count of ten or more. The chain combines TRBV6-5 with TRBJ2-4; the match to TRBD2 covers 9 bases. CDR1 is MNHEY and CDR2 is SVGAGI in the germline V gene. This CDR3 has 15 amino acids. In DNA form, the CDR3 reads TGTGCTACGGCGGGGGGGCCGGAGTCCAAAAACATTCAGTACTTC. Amino acids: CATAGGPESKNIQYF.

In its sample, this clonotype was seen a few times. V gene TRBV28 combines with J gene TRBJ2-4; D gene uncertain. Trimming took 4 bases from V and 5 from J, leaving 15 bases between them. This CDR3 spans 15 amino acids. CDR1 is MDHEN, CDR2 SYDVKM, per germline. CDR3 sequence: CASSSLYGGENIQYF. The DNA of the CDR3 is TGTGCCAGCAGTTCTCTCTACGGTGGGGAAAACATTCAGTACTTC.

This clonotype was counted between two and nine times. The CDR3 reads CSAREAGDPPLHF. The CDR3 DNA sequence: TGCAGTGCTAGAGAGGCTGGGGATCCGCCCCTCCACTTT. This rearrangement joins TRBV20-1 to TRBJ1-6, with no clear D. CDR3 size: 13 residues. V lost 0 bases, J lost 13 bases, and 13 bases lay in between. Germline V gives CDR1 DFQATT, CDR2 SNEGSKA (reference sequence).

The chain joins TRBV6-1 to TRBJ1-5, with 9 bases lining up with TRBD1. The germline V gene encodes CDR1 MNHNS and CDR2 SASEGT. The CDR3 has 15 amino acids. After removal of 4 bases from V and 1 base from J, the junction contained 2 bases not matched to a gene. The CDR3 DNA reads as TGTGCCAGCAGTGCGGGACAGGGCAGCAATCAGCCCCAGCATTTT. Amino acids: CASSAGQGSNQPQHF.

The V gene is TRBV6-4, the J gene TRBJ1-6; TRBD1 is a possible D gene (6 bases). The CDR3 consists of 13 residues. The germline CDR1 and CDR2 sequences are MRHNA and SNTAGT. The ends were cut back, 6 bases at V and 7 bases at J, with 10 bases in the middle. As DNA, the CDR3 is TGTGCCAGCAGCGAGGACAGAAATTCACCCCTCCACTTT. Translating gives CASSEDRNSPLHF.

This clonotype was recorded many times. V is TRBV5-4 and J is TRBJ2-1; 9 nucleotides align to TRBD1. The CDR3 is 13 residues long. Germline V gene sequence: CDR1 SGHNT, CDR2 YYREEE (reference sequence). Trimming at V came to 4 bases and at J to 8 bases, leaving 4 bases not matched to a gene. The DNA for the CDR3 is TGTGCCAGCAGCAAACAGGGGGCGGATGAGCAGTTCTTC. Its translation is CASSKQGADEQFF.

This clonotype was recorded many times. V and J are TRBV7-2 and TRBJ2-6, with 9 bases that match TRBD1. Per germline, CDR1 SGHTA and CDR2 FQGNSA. CDR3 length equals 17 residues. J was trimmed by 1 base and V by 5 bases; bases with no gene match: 6. As DNA, the CDR3 is TGTGCCAGCAGCCCTTCGGGACAGGGATCTGGGGCCAACGTCCTGACTTTC. It is translated as CASSPSGQGSGANVLTF.

This clonotype was picked up a small number of times. The chain links TRBV10-3 to TRBJ2-2; D is possibly TRBD2 (5 bases). The germline gives CDR1 ENHRY, CDR2 SYGVKD. The CDR3 contains 13 residues. Trimming stripped 8 bases from V and 9 bases from J, with 16 bases between. CDR3 nucleotide sequence: TGTGCCATCGAGGGCGCGATGGCCCGGGAGCTGTTTTTT. As protein: CAIEGAMARELFF.

This clonotype was recorded at least ten times. V and J are TRBV11-2 and TRBJ2-3; TRBD2 matches at 13 bases. CDR1 is SGHAT, CDR2 FQNNGV, per germline. The CDR3 sequence is 23 residues long. With V trimmed by 3 bases and J by 0 bases, 21 bases remained unmatched. CDR3 protein: CASSLGAILVGLAGETSTDTQYF. The DNA of the CDR3 is TGTGCCAGCAGCTTGGGCGCGATTCTCGTCGGACTAGCGGGGGAAACTAGCACAGATACGCAGTATTTT.

This clonotype showed up many times. The J gene is TRBJ1-1, the V gene TRBV11-2; D not certain. V dropped 1 base and J dropped 11 bases, with 8 bases sitting between them. CDR1 is SGHAT and CDR2 is FQNNGV in the germline V gene. This CDR3 has 11 amino acids. The CDR3: CASSLGPKAFF. In DNA form, the CDR3 reads TGTGCCAGCAGCTTAGGCCCGAAGGCTTTCTTT.